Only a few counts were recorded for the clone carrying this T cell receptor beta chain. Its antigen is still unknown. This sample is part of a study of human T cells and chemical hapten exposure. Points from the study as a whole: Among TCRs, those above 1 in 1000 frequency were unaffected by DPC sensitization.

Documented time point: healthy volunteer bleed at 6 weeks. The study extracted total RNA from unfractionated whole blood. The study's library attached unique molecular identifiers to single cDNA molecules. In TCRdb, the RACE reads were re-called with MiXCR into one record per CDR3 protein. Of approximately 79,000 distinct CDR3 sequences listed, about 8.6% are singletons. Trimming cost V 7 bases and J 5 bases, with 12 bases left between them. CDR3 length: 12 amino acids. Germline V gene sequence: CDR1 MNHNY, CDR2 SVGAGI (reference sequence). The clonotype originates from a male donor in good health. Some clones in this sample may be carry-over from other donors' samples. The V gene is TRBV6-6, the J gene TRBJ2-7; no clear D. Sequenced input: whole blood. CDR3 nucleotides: TGTGCCAGCATCTCGGATGGCGACGAGCAGTACTTC. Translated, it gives CASISDGDEQYF.